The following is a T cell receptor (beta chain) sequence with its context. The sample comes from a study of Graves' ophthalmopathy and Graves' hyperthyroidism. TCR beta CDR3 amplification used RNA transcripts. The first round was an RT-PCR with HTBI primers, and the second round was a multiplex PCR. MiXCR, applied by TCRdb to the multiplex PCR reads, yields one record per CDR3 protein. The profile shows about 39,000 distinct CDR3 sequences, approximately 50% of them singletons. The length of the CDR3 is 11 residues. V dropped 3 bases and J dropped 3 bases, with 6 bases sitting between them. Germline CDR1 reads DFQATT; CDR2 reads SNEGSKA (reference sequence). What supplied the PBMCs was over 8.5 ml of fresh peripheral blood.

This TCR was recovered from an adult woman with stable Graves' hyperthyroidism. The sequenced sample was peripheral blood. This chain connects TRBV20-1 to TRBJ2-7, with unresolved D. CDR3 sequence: CSARQDYEQYF. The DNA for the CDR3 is TGCAGTGCTAGGCAGGACTACGAGCAGTACTTC.